The 15 T cell receptor beta chains below come from one sample, sequenced in a study of regulatory T cells in long-lasting Graves disease. Time point given: newly diagnosed GD, antithyroid drugs for less than 3 months. Generation of the TCR library employed RNA extracted from PBMCs. Arm-PCR of CDR3 regions and iRepertoire HTBI primers were used to build TCR beta libraries. TCRdb re-analysed the multiplex PCR reads in MiXCR, keeping a single row per CDR3 protein. The table has 400,000 to 500,000 distinct CDR3 sequences, 14% seen once; the top ten hold approximately 17%. The same data also contributed to another study, on T cells in Graves' hyperthyroidism and ophthalmopathy.

Sequences were derived from peripheral blood mononuclear cells (PBMCs), sampled at new diagnosis, from a patient treated with antithyroid drugs. All receptors derive from a woman between 45 and 60 years old with Graves disease.

This clonotype was detected ten times or more. This chain uses TRBV18 with TRBJ1-4, with a weak D call TRBD1 (6 bases). In germline, CDR1 is KGHSH, CDR2 LQKENI. The length of the CDR3 is 16 residues. V was trimmed by 6 bases and J by 4 bases, leaving 18 bases between them. CDR3 coding DNA: TGTGCCAGCTCGGATGGAAGGACAGCCGTTAATGAAAAACTGTTTTTT. The encoded protein is CASSDGRTAVNEKLFF. The full variable domain, rest sourced from reference TRBV18 and TRBJ1-4, is NAGVMQNPRHLVRRRGQEARLRCSPMKGHSHVYWYRQLPEEGLKFMVYLQKENIIDESGMPKERFSAEFPKEGPSILRIQQVVRGDSAAYFCASSDGRTAVNEKLFFGSGTQLSVL.

This clonotype was counted between two and nine times. The chain has TRBV5-1 and TRBJ1-3; D remains ambiguous. V was trimmed by 5 bases and J by 1 base, leaving 19 bases between them. This CDR3 is 17 amino acids long. Per germline, CDR1 SGHRS and CDR2 YFSETQ. The CDR3 coding sequence is TGCGCCAGCAGGGAGAGGGCAGGCGACTTATCTGGAAACACCATATATTTT. Its protein product is CASRERAGDLSGNTIYF. Together with reference TRBV5-1 and TRBJ1-3, the CDR3 gives the full variable domain: KAGVTQTPRYLIKTRGQQVTLSCSPISGHRSVSWYQQTPGQGLQFLFEYFSETQRNKGNFPGRFSGRQFSNSRSEMNVSTLELGDSALYLCASRERAGDLSGNTIYFGEGSWLTVV.

In its sample, this clonotype was seen many times. The chain has TRBV5-1 and TRBJ1-2; the D gene is possibly TRBD1 (6 bases). Germline CDR1 and CDR2: SGHRS and YFSETQ. This CDR3 contains 15 residues. V lost 4 bases and J lost 8, with 21 bases in between. In DNA, the CDR3 is TGCGCCAGCAGCGAGGAGGCGGACAGCCATCGGGGCTACACCTTC. It translates to CASSEEADSHRGYTF. Filled out from reference TRBV5-1 and TRBJ1-2, the complete variable domain reads KAGVTQTPRYLIKTRGQQVTLSCSPISGHRSVSWYQQTPGQGLQFLFEYFSETQRNKGNFPGRFSGRQFSNSRSEMNVSTLELGDSALYLCASSEEADSHRGYTFGSGTRLTVV.

This clonotype came up many times. The gene calls are TRBV28 and TRBJ2-7; D gene ambiguous. Trimming stripped 3 bases from V and 0 bases from J, with 15 bases between. CDR1 is MDHEN and CDR2 is SYDVKM in the germline V gene. The CDR3 extends over 16 amino acids. In nucleotides, the CDR3 is TGTGCCAGCAGTTTGGAAGGAGTTTTCAACTCCTACGAGCAGTACTTC. Translated, it gives CASSLEGVFNSYEQYF.

The chain has TRBV6-5 and TRBJ2-7; D is ambiguous. The CDR3 length is 14 residues. The germline V and J ends were trimmed by 2 bases and 5 bases, with 13 bases remaining between them. Germline-derived CDR1 and CDR2 are MNHEY and SVGAGI. This CDR3 is CASSYGSNPDEQYF. CDR3 DNA: TGTGCCAGCAGTTACGGGTCTAATCCTGACGAGCAGTACTTC.

This clonotype was detected a few times. The CDR3 spells CASSGLAGEGDTQYF. DNA for the CDR3: TGTGCCAGCAGTGGACTAGCGGGAGAGGGGGATACGCAGTATTTT. The rearrangement links TRBV9 to TRBJ2-3, with 13 bases matching TRBD2. Germline lookup yields CDR1 SGDLS and CDR2 YYNGEE. The V gene end was trimmed by 5 bases and the J gene end by 6 bases; junction bases not matched to a gene: 6. There are 15 residues in the CDR3.

This clonotype was observed many times. The rearrangement uses TRBV27 and TRBJ2-1, with D perhaps being TRBD1 or TRBD2 (6 bases each). The end of the DNA aligns better with TRBJ2-5, so the J call may be wrong. The germline CDR1 and CDR2 sequences are MNHEY and SMNVEV (reference sequence). The CDR3 extends over 17 amino acids. This chain's CDR3 is CASSPAPRGGIWETQYF. DNA of the CDR3: TGTGCCAGCAGTCCCGCCCCCAGGGGAGGAATTTGGGAGACCCAGTACTTC.

This clonotype was counted many times. The junction departs from the called germline gene at one end, perhaps through a read error. This sequence joins TRBV5-1 and TRBJ1-4, with a tentative D call TRBD1 (5 bases). CDR3 size: 16 residues. Germline values: CDR1 SGHRS, CDR2 YFSETQ. The CDR3 DNA reads as TGTGCCAGCAGCTTAGCGCGAGGGGCAACTAATGAAAAACTGTTTTTT. Translated, it gives CASSLARGATNEKLFF.

This clonotype occurred many times. The chain carries TRBV9 and TRBJ1-5; D perhaps matches TRBD1 (6 bases). Germline assignment: CDR1 SGDLS and CDR2 YYNGEE. Trimming pared 0 bases from V and 9 bases from J, leaving 13 bases between. The CDR3 loop spans 14 amino acids. As DNA, the CDR3 is TGTGCCAGCAGCGTAGGGACAGTCCAAGGGCCCCAGCATTTT. This encodes CASSVGTVQGPQHF.

In its sample, this clonotype was seen many times. The rearrangement links TRBV24-1 to TRBJ2-1; no clear D gene. This CDR3 is 13 amino acids long. V lost 1 base and J lost 6, with 6 bases in between. The germline gives CDR1 KGHDR, CDR2 SFDVKD. The CDR3 DNA is TGTGCCACCAGTGATTTCACCTCCAATGAGCAGTTCTTC. Its translation: CATSDFTSNEQFF.

A word on this clonotype: This likely stems from a read error, as it lies one base from a far larger clone. The chain recombines TRBV28 with TRBJ2-1; 8 bases are shared with TRBD1. J was trimmed by 13 bases and V by 7 bases; bases with no gene match: 21. The CDR3 runs to 16 residues. CDR1 MDHEN and CDR2 SYDVKM come from the germline V gene. This CDR3 reads CASIEIRDRPEETQFF. CDR3 nucleotides: TGTGCCAGCATCGAAATCCGGGACAGGCCAGAAGAGACCCAGTTCTTC.

This clonotype was found a few times. The chain couples TRBV19 to TRBJ2-2; the D gene is possibly TRBD2 (6 bases). This CDR3 has 17 amino acids. The germline V and J ends were trimmed by 5 bases and 0 bases, with 16 bases remaining between them. Germline CDR1 LNHDA, CDR2 SQIVND (reference sequence). DNA of the CDR3: TGTGCCAGTAGTCCCAGCTATAGCGGTTCGAACACCGGGGAGCTGTTTTTT. Its translation: CASSPSYSGSNTGELFF.

In this sample, this clonotype turned up many times. This chain uses TRBV3-1 with TRBJ2-5, with 8 bases fitting TRBD1. The V and J ends lost 3 bases and 4 bases, in that order; junction bases with no gene match: 1. This CDR3 has 13 residues. From germline, CDR1 is LGHDT and CDR2 YNNKEL (reference sequence). The CDR3 spells CASSHTGGETQYF. CDR3 nucleotide sequence: TGTGCCAGCAGCCACACAGGGGGAGAGACCCAGTACTTC.

The V and J genes are TRBV5-5 and TRBJ2-2; a weak D match, TRBD2 (6 bases). V dropped 3 bases and J dropped 4 bases, with 16 bases sitting between them. The CDR3 length is 16 residues. Germline V gene lookup returns CDR1 SGHKS and CDR2 YYEKEE (reference sequence). The CDR3 DNA sequence: TGTGCCAGCAGCTGGACCTGGGGGGAGGCCACCGGGGAGCTGTTTTTT. Translation: CASSWTWGEATGELFF. The variable domain in full, completed from reference TRBV5-5 and TRBJ2-2, reads DAGVTQSPTHLIKTRGQQVTLRCSPISGHKSVSWYQQVLGQGPQFIFQYYEKEERGRGNFPDRFSARQFPNYSSELNVNALLLGDSALYLCASSWTWGEATGELFFGEGSRLTVL.

A few counts support this clonotype. This rearrangement joins TRBV28 to TRBJ2-2; D is undetermined. The V gene lost 7 bases and the J gene lost 2 bases, with 5 bases spanning the gap. The germline gives CDR1 MDHEN, CDR2 SYDVKM. The CDR3 runs 12 residues. The CDR3 coding sequence is TGTGCCAGCAAGATTAACACCGGGGAGCTGTTTTTT. Encoded protein: CASKINTGELFF.